The 18 T cell receptor beta chains given below trace back to one sample, sequenced in a study of graft-versus-host responses after intestinal transplantation. Libraries were prepared by immunoSEQ multiplex PCR; TCRdb keeps only in-frame clonotypes and omits some of them. The sample lists about 100,000 clones; 90% were seen once. The source material was PBMCs, sampled 450 to 480 days after intestinal transplant. Receptors were obtained from a human patient who received an intestinal transplant, so some T cells may come from the graft donor.

This chain uses TRBV5-4 with TRBJ2-2, with 8 bases identical to TRBD2. From germline, CDR1 is SGHNT and CDR2 YYREEE (reference sequence). The CDR3 has 13 amino acids. V lost 4 bases and J lost 7; bases outside the gene matches: 3. In nucleotides, the CDR3 is TGTGCCAGCAGCCCCCGGGGGGGCGGGGAGCTGTTTTTT. Its translation: CASSPRGGGELFF.

The genes are TRBV6-1 and TRBJ2-2; D gene ambiguous. V dropped 10 bases and J dropped 8 bases, with 14 bases sitting between them. Germline-derived CDR1 and CDR2 are MNHNS and SASEGT. The CDR3 covers 12 residues. The CDR3 loop reads CATPRPTGELFF. Written as DNA, the CDR3 is TGTGCCACCCCCCGGCCTACTGGGGAGCTGTTTTTT.

The rearrangement joins TRBV29-1 to TRBJ2-1, with 12 bases that match TRBD2. V trimming: 4 bases; J trimming: 8 bases; junction bases outside the gene matches: 9. Per germline, CDR1 SQVTM and CDR2 ANQGSEA. The CDR3 runs 15 residues. The CDR3 nucleotides are TGCAGCGTTGCCGGCTGGACTAGCGGGGACGATGAGCAGTTCTTC. Translated, it gives CSVAGWTSGDDEQFF.

The V call is TRBV2, the J call TRBJ2-3; tentatively, D is TRBD1 (6 bases). This CDR3 comprises 12 residues. Germline V lookup: CDR1 SNHLY, CDR2 FYNNEI. V gave up 8 bases and J gave up 4 bases, with 10 bases separating them. The CDR3 DNA follows: TGTGCCAGCTATACAGGGCCAGATACGCAGTATTTT. Its protein is CASYTGPDTQYF.

V is TRBV15 and J is TRBJ2-5, with D possibly TRBD1 on 5 matching bases. The J call may be faulty, since TRBJ2-7 better matches the DNA end. CDR3 length: 16 residues. Germline values: CDR1 LNHNV, CDR2 YYDKDF (reference sequence). CDR3 in amino acids: CATSRDPGPQGNEQYF. The CDR3 nucleotides are TGTGCCACCAGCAGAGATCCAGGGCCGCAAGGGAACGAGCAGTACTTC.

This clone was found once. The gene calls are TRBV5-1 and TRBJ2-7; D may correspond to TRBD1 or TRBD2 (6 bases each). The CDR3 totals 18 residues. Germline CDR1 and CDR2: SGHRS and YFSETQ. V dropped 0 bases and J dropped 1 base, with 20 bases sitting between them. CDR3 residues: CASSLGLGGRQASYEQYF. The CDR3 DNA reads as TGCGCCAGCAGCTTGGGGCTCGGGGGTCGACAGGCGTCCTACGAGCAGTACTTC.

The DNA of the CDR3 is TGTGCCAGCAGTGTGCGGGGCGAGGACACCGGGGAGCTGTTTTTT. Translated, it gives CASSVRGEDTGELFF. The chain links TRBV2 to TRBJ2-2, with TRBD2 as a possible D gene (6 bases). The germline CDR1 and CDR2 sequences are SNHLY and FYNNEI. Trimming left V 4 bases short and J 3 bases short, with 12 bases between. The CDR3 contains 15 residues.

This chain joins TRBV6-5 and TRBJ2-5; TRBD1 is a possible D gene (6 bases). Germline V CDR1 and CDR2: MNHEY, SVGAGI. This CDR3 comprises 15 residues. V lost 10 bases, J lost 1 base, and 19 bases lay in between. The CDR3 sequence is CATQLGTPRQETQYF. The CDR3 DNA reads as TGTGCCACTCAACTAGGGACACCCCGCCAAGAGACCCAGTACTTC.

V is TRBV6-5 and J is TRBJ2-7; D ambiguous. This CDR3 comprises 14 residues. Trimming stripped 11 bases from V and 5 bases from J, with 22 bases between. Per the germline V gene, CDR1 is MNHEY and CDR2 is SVGAGI. In DNA form, the CDR3 reads TGTGCCGGAGCTGACGCGCGCAGGATCCACGAGCAGTACTTC. As protein: CAGADARRIHEQYF.

The chain has TRBV10-1 and TRBJ1-1; D gene unclear. Germline values: CDR1 WNHNN, CDR2 SYGVQD (reference sequence). V gave up 3 bases and J gave up 1 base, with 15 bases separating them. The length of the CDR3 is 16 residues. CDR3 sequence reads: CASSEREEGQNTEAFF. Written as DNA, the CDR3 is TGCGCCAGCAGTGAAAGGGAAGAGGGCCAGAACACTGAAGCTTTCTTT.

The J gene is TRBJ2-2, the V gene TRBV5-1; D is perhaps TRBD1 or TRBD2 (6 bases each). CDR1 SGHRS and CDR2 YFSETQ come from the germline V gene. The CDR3 runs 16 residues. The V gene lost 1 base and the J gene lost 2 bases, with 12 bases spanning the gap. The CDR3 DNA follows: TGCGCCAGCAGCTTGTTGGGGGGCCGAAACACCGGGGAGCTGTTTTTT. Its translation is CASSLLGGRNTGELFF.

The rearrangement uses TRBV29-1 and TRBJ1-2, with D possibly being TRBD1 (5 bases). The CDR3 is 14 amino acids. Germline assignment: CDR1 SQVTM and CDR2 ANQGSEA. Deletions cut 4 bases from V and 6 bases from J, with 18 bases between. This CDR3 reads CSVGGGFSTDGYTF. The CDR3 DNA reads as TGCAGCGTTGGGGGCGGGTTCTCTACCGATGGCTACACCTTC.

The chain recombines TRBV6-4 with TRBJ2-3; 10 nucleotides match TRBD2. Trimming at V came to 4 bases and at J to 4 bases, leaving 5 bases not matched to a gene. Per germline, CDR1 MRHNA and CDR2 SNTAGT. The CDR3 runs 15 residues. The CDR3 reads CASSVSSGGADTQYF. The CDR3 coding sequence is TGTGCCAGCAGTGTTTCGAGCGGGGGGGCAGATACGCAGTATTTT.

CDR3 amino acids: CASSLWPGSGNTIYF. The CDR3 DNA is TGCGCCAGCAGCTTGTGGCCGGGCTCTGGAAACACCATATATTTT. This chain uses TRBV5-1 with TRBJ1-3; D gene unclear. V was trimmed by 1 base and J by 0 bases, leaving 8 bases between them. The germline CDR1 and CDR2 sequences are SGHRS and YFSETQ. CDR3 length: 15 amino acids.

The chain joins TRBV27 to TRBJ2-3; D unresolved. With 6 bases removed from V and 1 base from J, the gap between germline ends came to 14 bases. The CDR3 runs 15 residues. The germline V gene has CDR1 MNHEY and CDR2 SMNVEV (reference sequence). In DNA, the CDR3 is TGTGCCAGCAGCCCCGCGCGACGTCGCACAGATACGCAGTATTTT. It specifies CASSPARRRTDTQYF.

This chain uses TRBV23-1 with TRBJ1-2; 7 bases match TRBD1. TRBV23-1 is an ORF, with its function uncertain. This CDR3 has 18 amino acids. The V and J ends lost 0 bases and 4 bases, in that order; junction bases with no gene match: 14. CDR3 in DNA: TGCGCCAGCAGTCAATCTAGGGGGCCTACTCCCTCCCCCTATGGCTACACCTTC. This sequence encodes CASSQSRGPTPSPYGYTF.

The rearrangement uses TRBV6-5 and TRBJ2-3; D remains unclear. Trimming pared 7 bases from V and 4 bases from J, leaving 3 bases between. CDR1 MNHEY and CDR2 SVGAGI come from the germline V gene. This CDR3 spans 10 amino acids. In DNA form, the CDR3 reads TGTGCCAGCATGGCAGATACGCAGTATTTT. This sequence encodes CASMADTQYF.

The rearrangement links TRBV7-9 to TRBJ1-3, with D unclear. Trimming took off 2 bases at V and 0 bases at J, with 8 bases between the two ends. Germline CDR1 SEHNR, CDR2 FQNEAQ (reference sequence). The CDR3 totals 15 residues. CDR3: CASSLSDGSGNTIYF. CDR3 in DNA: TGTGCCAGCAGCTTATCGGACGGCTCTGGAAACACCATATATTTT.